This is a list of T cell receptor beta chains from one sample in a study of graft-versus-host responses after intestinal transplantation. Produced via immunoSEQ multiplex PCR; TCRdb's table is partial and in-frame only. The sample comprises around 97,000 clones, 85% to 95% of which are singletons, and roughly 5.5% rests with the top ten. The antigens for these receptors are not known. Sequenced here: unstimulated CD8+ T cells sorted from spleen or lymph node cells, sampled before intestinal transplant. Receptors originate from a human donor who received an intestinal transplant. Both conserved end residues are part of each CDR3. Each record gives: clone size, J gene, V gene, D gene, CDR3 DNA, CDR3 protein. A D gene is named only where the DNA matches it firmly. Expanded clones get a size class; other rows say once, few or many, or leave the size out.

>once|TRBJ2-5|TRBV6-6|TRBD2
TGTGCCAGCAGTTACCCGTCGACTAGCGGGAGTGAGACCCAGTACTTC
CASSYPSTSGSETQYF
>-|TRBJ2-1|TRBV4-1|TRBD2
TGCGCCAGCAGCCCCCGAGAGGGAGGGAGCTCCTACAATGAGCAGTTCTTC
CASSPREGGSSYNEQFF
>-|TRBJ1-5|TRBV14|-
TGTGCCAGCAGCCAAACGGGGAGCAATCAGCCCCAGCATTTT
CASSQTGSNQPQHF
>-|TRBJ1-1|TRBV7-6|-
TGTGCCAGCAGCTTAGGAGGGGGGGGCACTGAAGCTTTCTTT
CASSLGGGGTEAFF
>-|TRBJ2-1|TRBV4-1|TRBD1
TGCGCCAGCAGCCGAAGGGACAGGGCCGCCTCCGGGTACAATGAGCAGTTCTTC
CASSRRDRAASGYNEQFF
>once|TRBJ2-1|TRBV9|TRBD2
TGTGCCAGCAGCGTAGCGGGGGGGCCGAATGAGCAGTTCTTC
CASSVAGGPNEQFF
>-|TRBJ1-1|TRBV13|-
TGTGCCAGCAGCTTAGGCCGAGCGTGGGGGCCTGAAGCTTTCTTT
CASSLGRAWGPEAFF
>-|TRBJ1-5|TRBV21-1|-
TGTGCCAGCAGCAAAGACAGGGGGAATCAGCCCCAGCATTTT
CASSKDRGNQPQHF
>-|TRBJ1-1|TRBV9|-
TGTGCCAGCAGCCCCAGCTTGATAAACACTGAAGCTTTCTTT
CASSPSLINTEAFF
>once|TRBJ2-1|TRBV27|TRBD2
TGTGCCAGCAGTGCTAGCCCTAGCGGGGTGAGTAATGAGCAGTTCTTC
CASSASPSGVSNEQFF
>-|TRBJ2-5|TRBV7-2|-
TGTGCCAGCAGCTTAGGCCAGGTGATACAAGAGACCCAGTACTTC
CASSLGQVIQETQYF